This T cell receptor (beta chain) stems from a study of T cell repertoires in cytomegalovirus infection. Study-wide background: Use of recently identified HLA-C-restricted and well-studied HLA-B-restricted CMV epitopes was part of the study. Indications of both CMV infection and matching HLA type were provided by public TCR beta signatures.

The germline gives CDR1 MNHEY, CDR2 SVGAGI. Trimming cost V 2 bases and J 1 base, with 8 bases left between them. CDR3 length: 14 amino acids. TCRdb analysed the reads with MiXCR anew, one entry per CDR3 protein. Here the sample spans about 900,000 distinct CDR3 sequences, approximately 30% being singletons. Overall study results and limits: The ex vivo response showed dominance by HLA-C-restricted CMV-specific TCR beta clonotypes.

Turning to this clonotype: Its antigen remains unidentified.

The chain employs TRBV6-5 and TRBJ1-1, with D hard to call. This specimen consisted of cultured CD8+ T cells from PBMCs, obtained from culture after CMV antigen stimulation. This TCR was recovered from a human donor in good health (CMV status not recorded). Some clones in this sample may be carry-over from other donors' samples. CDR3 amino acids: CASSYGDSNTEAFF. The CDR3 DNA sequence: TGTGCCAGCAGTTACGGAGATTCGAACACTGAAGCTTTCTTT.